This T cell receptor beta chain was observed in a study of blood T cell repertoires in COVID-19. As processed by the authors: Nucleated cell counts were estimated from reference gene primer amplification. Only in-frame clones appear in the TCRdb table, and some are missing; sequencing was by immunoSEQ multiplex PCR. That table gives V, J and clone size, and the DNA gave D and trimming. The sample has roughly 300,000 clones; 90% are singletons. Input material: peripheral blood. The sequence derives from a woman aged 25 to 45 with COVID-19, enrolled during active disease.

CDR3 DNA: TGTGCCAGCAGTGGGGCAGGGGCTTTTGCTTTCTTT. This encodes CASSGAGAFAFF. The V and J genes are TRBV2 and TRBJ1-1; maybe TRBD1 (6 bases). The V end lost 4 bases, the J end lost 11 bases, and 14 bases lay between the germline ends. The CDR3 totals 12 residues. CDR1 SNHLY and CDR2 FYNNEI come from the germline V gene.